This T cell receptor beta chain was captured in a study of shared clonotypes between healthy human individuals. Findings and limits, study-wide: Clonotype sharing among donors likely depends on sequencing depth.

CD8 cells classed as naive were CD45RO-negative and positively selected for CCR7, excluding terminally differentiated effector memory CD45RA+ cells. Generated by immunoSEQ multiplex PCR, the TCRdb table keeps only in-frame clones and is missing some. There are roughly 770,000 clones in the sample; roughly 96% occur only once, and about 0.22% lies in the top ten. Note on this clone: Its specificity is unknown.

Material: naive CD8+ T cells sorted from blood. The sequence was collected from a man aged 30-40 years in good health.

The CDR3 here is CASSLSAEEGTGELFF. The CDR3 DNA reads TGTGCCAGCAGCTTAAGTGCTGAGGAGGGAACCGGGGAGCTGTTTTTT. The rearrangement uses TRBV7-6 and TRBJ2-2; D perhaps matches TRBD2 (6 bases). The CDR3 sequence is 16 residues long. In germline, CDR1 is SGHVS, CDR2 FNYEAQ. Trimming took off 2 bases at V and 5 bases at J, with 15 bases between the two ends. Full variable domain (remainder filled in from reference TRBV7-6 and TRBJ2-2): GAGVSQSPRYKVTKRGQDVALRCDPISGHVSLYWYRQALGQGPEFLTYFNYEAQQDKSGLPNDRFSAERPEGSISTLTIQRTEQRDSAMYRCASSLSAEEGTGELFFGEGSRLTVL.